Described below is a single T cell receptor (beta chain) sequence and its context. Its recognized antigen is unknown. No quality values exist for individual bases; no much larger clone is one base distant. Its CDR3 holds 15 amino acids, cysteine through phenylalanine. Only the CDR3 part of the read is kept: 45 bases, read in frame from the first base. Germline trimming: 11 bases from V, 3 bases from J; junction bases outside gene matches: 7. The germline V gene supplies CDR1 ENHRY and CDR2 SYGVKD. A patient counted as having stable Graves' hyperthyroidism if no progression to ophthalmopathy occurred over 18 months of follow-up. Hyperthyroidism patients were newly diagnosed, with disease duration under 2 months, and aged 18 to 65 years. Patients with uncontrolled infections, other autoimmune diseases, pregnancy or lactation were excluded. Diagnoses were based on clinical symptoms, serum thyroxine and TRAb, thyroid ultrasound and orbital computed tomography. Trizol reagent was used to extract total RNA, and RNA quality was then checked on an Agilent 2100 Bioanalyzer.

This record comes from a study of T cells in Graves' hyperthyroidism and ophthalmopathy (dated by TCRdb to about 2019). For the study in its entirety: TCR V-J signatures able to tell the groups apart were searched for in a discovery cohort of 90 to 100 patients, of whom roughly 42 had Graves' ophthalmopathy and 57 had stable Graves' hyperthyroidism. Once sampling was done, hyperthyroidism patients were given methimazole at a starting dose of 30 mg daily, whereas ophthalmopathy patients were given high-dose intravenous methylprednisolone. In addition, the study compared T-cell repertoires in thyroid tissue and in blood from five or six Graves' hyperthyroidism patients. The paper reports TCR Vbeta CDR3 sequencing of 135 peripheral blood samples: 43 ophthalmopathy, approximately 74 hyperthyroidism and around 17 progressor patients. Whether ophthalmopathy could be predicted prospectively was tested in an independent validation cohort made up of 18 to 20 hyperthyroidism patients plus 17 patients who later progressed to ophthalmopathy. The approximately 100 discovery patients were divided at random into training and test sets in a 7:3 ratio. The full study reports these points: In validation, progression to ophthalmopathy was predicted by the model with 70% to 71% sensitivity and about 72% specificity, a median of roughly 6.4 months before onset. Blood samples also contained most of the expanded thyroid clonotypes (frequency above 0.001), which suggests that blood repertoires may reflect thyroid immune responses. No statistical method was used to fix the sample size in advance, and group allocation was not hidden from the investigators. Ophthalmopathy was separated from stable hyperthyroidism by a 13 V-J signature model, with around 90% sensitivity and roughly 81% specificity obtained in cross-validation and 80%/75% obtained in testing.

TCR beta CDR3 regions were amplified from RNA transcripts. A first-round RT-PCR of the TCR CDR3 used the HTBI primer set with the Qiagen OneStep RT-PCR kit. A second multiplex PCR round built the libraries, followed by size selection and purification. Libraries were sequenced paired-end with 100 bp reads on an Illumina HiSeq2000. The source study handled its data this way. SOAPnuke was used to process the raw data, with reads discarded if the reads contained adapters or uncalled bases, had a mean Phred below 15, or lacked an exact constant-primer or identifier match. High-quality paired reads were merged using COPE v1.2.5, and each unique nucleotide sequence was defined as a clonotype. MiTCR v1.1 was used to align clonotypes to the IMGT TRBV, TRBD and TRBJ reference segments. The analysis included only V-J combinations with a frequency above 0.0001, which together covered roughly 99% of the repertoires. The TCS score was defined as F50 (clonal expansion) divided by E x V (chaos), with BLOSUM62-based TCRdist calculated between CDR3 peptides within each V-J. Welch's t-statistics and random forest reduced fewer than 600 V-J features to around 14, which were used in a naive Bayes classifier (R e1071). The public reads were reprocessed in TCRdb via fastp at Q25 and MiXCR, keeping in-frame beta chains. Each entry merges the rows of one CDR3 protein and shows their most common DNA and genes. TCRdb's processing, not the authors', yielded these V and J calls. The sample profile shows just over 550,000 distinct CDR3 sequences; approximately 44% of them were found once. Of the sample, 8% to 8.5% falls within the top ten clones.

The sequence came from a woman between 18 and 30 years old with Graves' hyperthyroidism. Donor details come from another sample of the same person, matched by shared clones. Recombination linked TRBV10-3 to TRBJ2-2; TRBD1 aligns with 12 central bases. The sample consisted of peripheral blood or thyroid tissue (not recorded which). DNA sequence: TGTGCCGCCACGGGACAGGGGGCCGACACCGGGGAGCTGTTTTTT. This gives the protein CAATGQGADTGELFF.